This T cell receptor beta chain stems from a study of blood T cell repertoires in COVID-19. This clone has a handful of counts. This sample also contains other DNA sequences that code for the same CDR3. Sequencing used immunoSEQ multiplex PCR; TCRdb keeps in-frame clones, though not all of them. This table has approximately 170,000 clones, around 74% appearing once. CDR1 and CDR2 (germline): SGHRS, YFSETQ. V was pared by 0 bases and J by 2 bases, with 2 bases of the junction left unmatched. CDR3 length: 15 amino acids. The TCR was taken from a woman of 80 years or more with acute or convalescent COVID-19. The chain is built from TRBV5-1 and TRBJ2-1; TRBD2 agrees at 7 bases. The sequenced sample consisted of peripheral blood. The CDR3 nucleotides read TGCGCCAGCAGCTTGGTCGCGGGGGCCTACAATGAGCAGTTCTTC. This codes for CASSLVAGAYNEQFF.